The 26 T cell receptor beta chains given below trace back to one sample, sequenced in a study of blood T cell repertoires in COVID-19. Sequencing used immunoSEQ multiplex PCR; TCRdb keeps in-frame clones, though not all of them. The sample gives about 38,000 clones, roughly 84% of which show up once; 1.6% is in the top ten. Sequenced input: peripheral blood. These receptors were taken from a man aged 55 to 69 with COVID-19, enrolled during active disease.

V is TRBV10-3 and J is TRBJ1-2; possibly TRBD1 for D (6 bases). Trimming shortened V by 8 bases and J by 4 bases, and 14 bases separated the two germline ends. The CDR3 consists of 13 residues. The germline CDR1 and CDR2 sequences are ENHRY and SYGVKD. This chain's CDR3 is CAILPTGSYGYTF. The CDR3 nucleotides read TGTGCCATCCTCCCCACAGGGTCCTATGGCTACACCTTC.

This chain uses TRBV12-5 with TRBJ1-4, with no clear D. This CDR3 is built from 14 residues. Germline loops: CDR1 LGHNT, CDR2 FRNRAP. Trimming removed 6 bases from V and 8 bases from J, with 16 bases in between. Here the CDR3 DNA reads TGTGCTAGTGGCGCGGGCTCCGGACGGGAAAAACTGTTTTTT. Its translation: CASGAGSGREKLFF.

The chain recombines TRBV4-3 with TRBJ1-6, with D possibly TRBD1 on 5 matching bases. Per germline, CDR1 LGHNA and CDR2 YSLEER. The CDR3 is made up of 16 amino acids. The ends were cut back, 0 bases at V and 9 bases at J, with 15 bases in the middle. CDR3 in amino acids: CASSQDEGRVGSPLHF. The CDR3 DNA reads TGCGCCAGCAGCCAAGATGAAGGCAGGGTGGGTTCACCCCTCCACTTT.

The genes are TRBV5-1 and TRBJ2-1; 12 nucleotides agree with TRBD2. The V segment lost 1 base and the J segment 0 bases; nucleotides outside the gene matches: 2. CDR1 and CDR2 from the germline V gene are SGHRS and YFSETQ. The CDR3 is made up of 17 amino acids. The CDR3 region has the DNA TGCGCCAGCAGCTTGTGGGGACTAGCGGGCTCCTACAATGAGCAGTTCTTC. This gives the protein CASSLWGLAGSYNEQFF.

The V gene is TRBV5-1, the J gene TRBJ2-7; 10 bases line up with TRBD1. The V segment lost 7 bases and the J segment 3 bases; nucleotides outside the gene matches: 10. The germline gives CDR1 SGHRS, CDR2 YFSETQ. The CDR3 extends over 15 amino acids. The CDR3 loop reads CASGSGGTGVYEQYF. CDR3 nucleotide sequence: TGCGCCAGCGGATCCGGAGGGACAGGGGTCTACGAGCAGTACTTC.

J is TRBJ2-5 and V is TRBV27, with a weak D call TRBD2 (7 bases). Germline V gene lookup returns CDR1 MNHEY and CDR2 SMNVEV (reference sequence). The CDR3 has 15 residues. V was shortened by 4 bases and J by 5 bases, with 17 bases between the two germline ends. The DNA for the CDR3 is TGTGCCAGCAGTTGGGGGGGCGCCCCGGTGGAGACCCAGTACTTC. This translates into CASSWGGAPVETQYF.

The V call is TRBV2, the J call TRBJ1-5, with D perhaps TRBD1 (5 bases). Germline CDR1 SNHLY, CDR2 FYNNEI. The CDR3 runs to 14 residues. V was trimmed by 4 bases and J by 8 bases, leaving 15 bases between them. CDR3 in amino acids: CASSVMRQGKPQHF. The CDR3 nucleotides are TGTGCCAGCAGTGTCATGAGGCAGGGTAAGCCCCAGCATTTT.

The chain recombines TRBV5-1 with TRBJ2-2, with 13 bases that match TRBD2. Germline V CDR1 and CDR2: SGHRS, YFSETQ. This CDR3 is 16 amino acids long. The J segment lost 7 bases and the V segment lost 1 base, leaving 4 bases of the junction unmatched. The CDR3 loop is CASSLTSGRAGGELFF. In DNA, the CDR3 is TGCGCCAGCAGCTTGACTAGCGGGAGGGCCGGCGGGGAGCTGTTTTTT.

The CDR3, as DNA: TGTGCCAGCAGCTTAGGAGGCAGGGGATACACCTTC. It translates to CASSLGGRGYTF. The chain recombines TRBV7-8 with TRBJ1-2; possibly TRBD1 for D (6 bases). There are 12 residues in the CDR3. In germline, CDR1 is SGHVS, CDR2 FQNEAQ. V dropped 1 base and J dropped 11 bases, with 11 bases sitting between them.

This chain links TRBV6-6 with TRBJ2-7, with a weak D call TRBD1 (6 bases). The CDR3 totals 16 residues. Germline loops: CDR1 MNHNY, CDR2 SVGAGI (reference sequence). Trimming took off 0 bases at V and 0 bases at J, with 12 bases between the two ends. The CDR3 bases are TGTGCCAGCAGTTACTCCCGGGACACTAACTCCTACGAGCAGTACTTC. Its translation: CASSYSRDTNSYEQYF.

V is TRBV6-1 and J is TRBJ1-5, with 7 bases aligning to TRBD1. Germline values: CDR1 MNHNS, CDR2 SASEGT. With 3 bases clipped from V and 5 bases from J, the junction kept 7 bases outside the gene matches. The length of the CDR3 is 15 residues. The CDR3 is CASSEEGAAYQPQHF. The DNA of the CDR3 is TGTGCCAGCAGTGAGGAGGGGGCAGCGTATCAGCCCCAGCATTTT.

The chain uses TRBV3-1 (or the pseudogene TRBV3-2) and TRBJ1-4; a weak D match, TRBD1 (6 bases). The CDR3 spans 14 residues. CDR1 LGHDT and CDR2 YNNKEL come from the germline V gene (reference sequence). Trimming removed 4 bases at V and 3 bases at J, with 9 bases between. The CDR3 DNA sequence: TGTGCCAGCAGCCTACGGACAGCTAATGAAAAACTGTTTTTT. Its protein is CASSLRTANEKLFF.

The chain uses TRBV5-6 and TRBJ2-7, with 8 bases aligning to TRBD2. Looked up from germline, CDR1 is SGHDT and CDR2 is YYEEEE. J was trimmed by 6 bases and V by 3 bases; bases with no gene match: 8. This CDR3 has 14 residues. CDR3 residues: CASSSGLGDSEQYF. CDR3 bases: TGTGCCAGCAGCTCGGGACTAGGGGATAGCGAGCAGTACTTC. The complete variable domain, with remaining parts taken from reference TRBV5-6 and TRBJ2-7, reads DAGVTQSPTHLIKTRGQQVTLRCSPKSGHDTVSWYQQALGQGPQFIFQYYEEEERQRGNFPDRFSGHQFPNYSSELNVNALLLGDSALYLCASSSGLGDSEQYFGPGTRLTVT.

V gene TRBV9 combines with J gene TRBJ1-5; D is ambiguous. The CDR3 spans 15 residues. Trimming left V 0 bases short and J 0 bases short, with 7 bases between. Germline V CDR1 and CDR2: SGDLS, YYNGEE. The CDR3 region is CASSVGLLSNQPQHF. As DNA, the CDR3 is TGTGCCAGCAGCGTAGGGCTCCTTAGCAATCAGCCCCAGCATTTT.

This clone came up once. V usage is TRBV19 and J usage is TRBJ1-6; TRBD1 might be the D (5 bases). V was shortened by 8 bases and J by 6 bases, with 11 bases between the two germline ends. This CDR3 region has 13 residues. Germline V CDR1 and CDR2: LNHDA, SQIVND (reference sequence). The CDR3 spells CASASGGNSPLHF. The DNA of the CDR3 is TGTGCCAGTGCCTCGGGGGGTAATTCACCCCTCCACTTT.

The CDR3 bases are TGTGCCAGCATCCGGGCGGGTAGGGGGAACACCATATATTTT. Its translation: CASIRAGRGNTIYF. The V and J genes are TRBV6-5 and TRBJ1-3; a weak D match, TRBD1 (6 bases). The CDR3 covers 14 residues. The V and J ends lost 7 bases and 7 bases respectively, with 17 bases between them. Germline assignment: CDR1 MNHEY and CDR2 SVGAGI.

The chain uses TRBV3-1 (or the pseudogene TRBV3-2) and TRBJ1-2; 12 nucleotides match TRBD1. V dropped 3 bases and J dropped 8; count of bases not matched to a gene: 4. CDR3 length: 14 amino acids. Looked up from germline, CDR1 is LGHDT and CDR2 is YNNKEL (reference sequence). The CDR3 loop is CASSHRDRGQGYTF. Written as DNA, the CDR3 is TGTGCCAGCAGCCATCGGGACAGGGGGCAGGGCTACACCTTC.

The chain is built from TRBV2 and TRBJ2-7; TRBD1 matches 8 bases. V gave up 7 bases and J gave up 0 bases; unmatched junction bases: 8. From germline, CDR1 is SNHLY and CDR2 FYNNEI. This CDR3 is 15 amino acids long. The CDR3: CASNLGQESSYEQYF. The CDR3 DNA reads as TGTGCCAGCAATCTGGGACAGGAAAGCTCCTACGAGCAGTACTTC. Supplemented by reference TRBV2 and TRBJ2-7, the full variable domain reads EPEVTQTPSHQVTQMGQEVILRCVPISNHLYFYWYRQILGQKVEFLVSFYNNEISEKSEIFDDQFSVERPDGSNFTLKIRSTKLEDSAMYFCASNLGQESSYEQYFGPGTRLTVT.

This clone has more than one count but fewer than ten. V gene TRBV29-1 combines with J gene TRBJ2-1, with a weak D call TRBD1 (6 bases). Trimming took 7 bases from V and 1 from J, leaving 11 bases between them. CDR1 and CDR2 (germline): SQVTM, ANQGSEA. This CDR3 has 13 amino acids. CDR3 in DNA: TGCAGCGCCCAAGGACAGTCCTACAATGAGCAGTTCTTC. Its translation: CSAQGQSYNEQFF.

This clone was recorded once. As DNA, the CDR3 is TGTGCCAGCACCTACCGGGTGGATACGCAGTATTTT. This encodes CASTYRVDTQYF. This chain joins TRBV7-9 and TRBJ2-3; D not certain. The CDR3 length is 12 residues. V was cut by 7 bases and J by 6 bases, with 11 bases left in between. Germline V CDR1 and CDR2: SEHNR, FQNEAQ (reference sequence).

V and J are TRBV6-6 and TRBJ1-2; 8 bases are shared with TRBD1. The CDR3 has 15 residues. V shed 5 bases, J shed 3 bases, and the junction held 8 bases outside the gene matches. Per germline, CDR1 MNHNY and CDR2 SVGAGI (reference sequence). CDR3 sequence reads: CASSPQGAQYYGYTF. CDR3 nucleotides: TGTGCCAGCAGTCCTCAGGGGGCGCAGTACTATGGCTACACCTTC.

The chain couples TRBV4-3 to TRBJ2-5; perhaps TRBD1 as D (5 bases). The CDR3 consists of 18 residues. Trimming left V 0 bases short and J 5 bases short, with 22 bases between. Per the germline V gene, CDR1 is LGHNA and CDR2 is YSLEER. CDR3 sequence: CASSQDIGSSWGQETQYF. CDR3 DNA sequence: TGCGCCAGCAGCCAAGATATAGGCAGCTCATGGGGCCAGGAGACCCAGTACTTC.

The V and J genes are TRBV5-6 and TRBJ2-2; possibly TRBD1 for D (6 bases). Between the trimmed V and J ends, which lost 3 bases and 7 bases, there was a span of 19 bases. The CDR3 totals 16 residues. The germline gives CDR1 SGHDT, CDR2 YYEEEE. CDR3 coding DNA: TGTGCCAGCAGCTCAGTATTGGGGGCGCGGAGCGGGGAGCTGTTTTTT. This translates into CASSSVLGARSGELFF.

The chain carries TRBV28 and TRBJ1-6; D call uncertain. The CDR3 is 13 amino acids. CDR1 is MDHEN and CDR2 is SYDVKM in the germline V gene. V shed 3 bases and J shed 16 bases, with 16 bases lying between them. CDR3 residues: CASSFGNLAILHF. The CDR3 region has the DNA TGTGCCAGCAGTTTTGGCAACCTGGCCATACTCCACTTT.

This clone was seen once. This rearrangement joins TRBV7-9 to TRBJ1-4; D is perhaps TRBD1 (5 bases). The germline V gene encodes CDR1 SEHNR and CDR2 FQNEAQ (reference sequence). The ends were cut back, 5 bases at V and 3 bases at J, with 16 bases in the middle. The CDR3 is made up of 16 amino acids. The CDR3 DNA follows: TGTGCCAGCAGCCGGACCCGACCGGGGGCTAATGAAAAACTGTTTTTT. It is translated as CASSRTRPGANEKLFF.

The chain uses TRBV9 and TRBJ1-1, with TRBD1 matching 7 bases. V lost 4 bases to trimming and J lost 6 bases; unmatched junction nucleotides: 3. Germline CDR1 is SGDLS and CDR2 is YYNGEE. The length of the CDR3 is 12 residues. The CDR3 here is CASSPQGAEAFF. The CDR3 nucleotides read TGTGCCAGCAGCCCGCAGGGGGCTGAAGCTTTCTTT.